This entry describes one TCR beta chain. Its antigen target is currently unknown. Base qualities are not provided; no much larger clone lies one nucleotide away. The entry originates in a study of post-analysis software for immune sequencing data (dated by TCRdb to about 2015). Regarding the research as a whole: Relapsing-remitting, secondary progressive and progressive-relapsing multiple sclerosis were recorded as disease courses, and subtype annotation was lacking for some patients. The multiple sclerosis patient repertoires were compared with 10 to 12 previously published healthy control repertoires from donors aged about 6 to 26 years. A subset of samples was prepared in parallel using single-end sample barcoding, then pooled and co-amplified after Illumina adapter ligation. Study-level results and caveats: Direct clustering with F measure showed strong co-clustering of samples prepared in the same batch, prompting a batch-effect correction. Multiple sclerosis patients had significantly lower normalized Chao1 diversity than controls, a result that suggests substantial peripheral T-cell clonal expansion. The multiple sclerosis patient group was slightly younger than the control group.

To demonstrate the VDJtools post-analysis software, the study profiled TCR beta repertoires from the peripheral blood of under 15 young patients with multiple sclerosis. Multiple sclerosis patients were children and adolescents aged 6 to 15 years. Receptor libraries were prepared by PCR. The run used an Illumina HiSeq 2500. Unique molecular identifiers were incorporated into TCR beta cDNA libraries to reduce PCR and sequencing biases. About 500,000 cDNA molecules were obtained for every 1 to 10 million input T cells, so each molecule roughly corresponded to one T cell. The same protocol used for the earlier healthy control dataset was applied to prepare and sequence the patient libraries. Within a given batch, samples were prepared together, multiplexed and sequenced on the same HiSeq lane. As for the authors' bioinformatics: MIGEC handled the raw barcoded reads, throwing out single-read molecular identifier groups before consensus assembly and CDR3 extraction. Clonotype tables were post-analysed with VDJtools, normalizing diversity by down-sampling all datasets to the smallest sample size. In repertoire overlap clustering, CDR3 amino acid sequences, but not nucleotide sequences, were matched to correct batch-related cross-sample contamination. TCRdb reprocessing: public reads trimmed at Q25 with fastp, clones called with MiXCR, in-frame beta chains kept. Every distinct CDR3 protein forms one entry, paired with its most common genes and DNA. TCRdb's processing, not the authors', yielded these V and J calls. The sample includes hundreds of thousands of distinct CDR3 sequences, with roughly 27% observed a single time. The ten largest clones add up to roughly 0.54% of the sample.

The sequence came from a girl between 10 and 17 years old with multiple sclerosis. The sample was blood.

CDR3 protein: CASCAGLAEQTQYF. Read as DNA, the sequence is TGTGCCAGCTGCGCCGGACTAGCGGAACAGACCCAGTACTTC. The rearrangement joined TRBV7-2 to TRBJ2-5; TRBD2 fits 10 bases in the junction. Trimming takes 8 bases off V and 6 bases off J; junction bases not matched to a gene: 9. Measured from the cysteine to the phenylalanine, the CDR3 is 14 residues long. Only the CDR3 portion is preserved as DNA: 42 bases, with reading frame beginning at the first base. For CDR1 and CDR2, the germline V gene lists SGHTA and FQGNSA.